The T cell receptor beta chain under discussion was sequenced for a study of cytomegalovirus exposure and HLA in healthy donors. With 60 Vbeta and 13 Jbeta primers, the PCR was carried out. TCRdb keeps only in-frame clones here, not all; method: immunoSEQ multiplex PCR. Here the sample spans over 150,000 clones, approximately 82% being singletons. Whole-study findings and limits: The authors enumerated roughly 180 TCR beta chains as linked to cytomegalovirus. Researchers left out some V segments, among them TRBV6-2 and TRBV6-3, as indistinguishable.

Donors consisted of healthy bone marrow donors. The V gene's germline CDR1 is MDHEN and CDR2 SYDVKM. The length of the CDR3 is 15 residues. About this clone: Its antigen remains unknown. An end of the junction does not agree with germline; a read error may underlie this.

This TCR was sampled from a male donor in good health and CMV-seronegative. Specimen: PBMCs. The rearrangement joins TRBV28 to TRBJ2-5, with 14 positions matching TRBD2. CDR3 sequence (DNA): TGTGCCAGCAGCATTGCCGGGACTAGCGGGAGATTTAGTAACTTC. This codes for CASSIAGTSGRFSNF.